The clone carrying this T cell receptor beta chain turned up a few times. Its matching antigen is unknown. These data are taken from a study of T cell repertoires in cytomegalovirus infection. About the study: CMV epitopes used comprised recently identified HLA-C-restricted ones and well-studied HLA-B-restricted ones. Based on public TCR beta signatures, there were indications of CMV infection and of a matching HLA type. The study's findings and limits: There were HLA-C-restricted CMV-specific TCR beta clonotypes dominating the ex vivo response. Identification of carriers of CMV plus the relevant HLA was achieved through cumulative public TCR beta family frequency.

TCRdb reprocessed the reads via MiXCR and lists one record per CDR3 protein. The data show 450,000 to 550,000 distinct CDR3 sequences, approximately 42% seen once. Germline lookup yields CDR1 MDHEN and CDR2 SYDVKM. The germline V and J ends were trimmed by 6 bases and 0 bases, with 9 bases remaining between them. CDR3 length: 14 amino acids. This rearrangement joins TRBV28 to TRBJ1-3; D call uncertain. The sequence derives from a human donor in good health (CMV status not recorded). Some clones in this sample may be carry-over from other donors' samples. Sequenced material: cultured PBMCs, taken from culture after CMV antigen stimulation. CDR3 DNA: TGTGCCAGCAGGGGCCCCCTCTCTGGAAACACCATATATTTT. This codes for CASRGPLSGNTIYF.